This T cell receptor beta chain originates from a study of T cell changes during pregnancy in multiple sclerosis. Losses at the gene ends were 2 bases for V and 7 bases for J; bases not matched to a gene: 16. This CDR3 is built from 17 residues. CDR1 and CDR2 (germline): SGHKS, YYEKEE (reference sequence). Profiled with immunoSEQ multiplex PCR; TCRdb holds only in-frame clones, not every one. The sample records 95,000 to 150,000 clones, 90% to 95% being singletons. The V and J genes are TRBV5-5 and TRBJ2-7; TRBD2 matches 9 bases. Sequenced here: peripheral blood, sampled before pregnancy. This TCR derives from a female donor with multiple sclerosis, enrolled in a pregnancy study. The CDR3 reads CASSFRAGGRSLYEQYF. The CDR3 nucleotides are TGTGCCAGCAGCTTTAGGGCGGGAGGGCGCTCCTTATATGAGCAGTACTTC.